This T cell receptor beta chain was retrieved from a study of identical twins. Study conclusions and caveats: There was an excess of low generation probability in the out-of-frame alpha sequences that twins shared.

TCRdb used MiXCR to reprocess the 5' RACE reads, holding one entry per CDR3 protein. In the table there are around 570,000 distinct CDR3 sequences, roughly 9.5% of which are singletons. The sample holds many counts of this clonotype. Its antigen is currently unknown. In addition, the sample was reused for a study of yellow fever vaccine responses in identical twins.

Input material: PBMCs. This TCR derives from a woman in her late teens or twenties in good health.

Here the CDR3 reads CASSFPTSGGLAYEQYF. The CDR3, as DNA: TGTGCCAGCAGCTTTCCTACTAGCGGGGGGCTCGCCTACGAGCAGTACTTC. V gene TRBV7-2 combines with J gene TRBJ2-7; 12 nucleotides align to TRBD2. Per germline, CDR1 SGHTA and CDR2 FQGNSA. Trimming at V came to 3 bases and at J to 2 bases, leaving 8 bases not matched to a gene. The CDR3 is 17 amino acids.